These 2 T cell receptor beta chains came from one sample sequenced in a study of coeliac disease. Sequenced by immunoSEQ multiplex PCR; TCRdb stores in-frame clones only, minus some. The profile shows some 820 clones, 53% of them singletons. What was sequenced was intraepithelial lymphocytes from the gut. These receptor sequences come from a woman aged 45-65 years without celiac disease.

The CDR3: CASSVTGESSYEQYF. The DNA for the CDR3 is TGTGCCAGTAGTGTTACAGGGGAGAGCTCCTACGAGCAGTACTTC. The genes are TRBV19 and TRBJ2-7; TRBD1 matches 7 bases. The V and J ends lost 5 bases and 0 bases, in that order; junction bases with no gene match: 7. The CDR3 consists of 15 residues. The germline gives CDR1 LNHDA, CDR2 SQIVND (reference sequence).

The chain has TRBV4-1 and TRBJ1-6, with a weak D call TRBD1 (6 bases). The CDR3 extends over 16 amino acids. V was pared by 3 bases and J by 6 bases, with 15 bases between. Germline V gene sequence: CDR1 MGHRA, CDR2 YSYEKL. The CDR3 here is CASSHAQGMGNSPLHF. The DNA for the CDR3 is TGCGCCAGCAGCCATGCCCAGGGGATGGGTAATTCACCCCTCCACTTT.